This T cell receptor (beta chain) was captured by sequencing in a study of blood T cell repertoires in COVID-19. Whole-study context: Samples came from the United States, Italy and Spain, spanning acute and convalescent COVID-19. Sample material is recorded as cDNA or gDNA derived from T cells, B-cell-depleted T cells, or PBMCs.

Germline V lookup: CDR1 MGHRA, CDR2 YSYEKL. V lost 3 bases and J 5 bases, leaving 22 bases between the germline ends. The CDR3 is 17 residues long. Methods used by the authors: Nucleated cell counts were estimated from reference gene primer amplification. Clones were sequenced by immunoSEQ multiplex PCR, and TCRdb holds only the in-frame ones, with some missing. The V and J calls and clone size were taken over from that table, and D and trimming were inferred from the DNA. The sample lists more than 150,000 clones; 60% to 80% were seen once. The chain is built from TRBV4-1 and TRBJ1-2; D is possibly TRBD1 (6 bases). The specimen was peripheral blood. This sequence originates from a woman in her seventies with acute or convalescent COVID-19. CDR3 loop: CASSHSEAGDIGYGYTF. DNA of the CDR3: TGCGCCAGCAGCCATTCAGAGGCAGGGGACATAGGTTATGGCTACACCTTC.